The 5 T cell receptor beta chains reported below all come from one sample, sequenced in a study of blood T cell repertoires in COVID-19. Profiling relied on immunoSEQ multiplex PCR, and the TCRdb table lists in-frame clones only, not all of them. The table records approximately 140,000 clones, approximately 86% of them present only once. The specimen was PBMCs or T cells enriched from blood (not recorded which). These receptors all come from a woman in her fifties or sixties who had recovered from COVID-19.

The chain combines TRBV5-1 with TRBJ1-1; tentative D call: TRBD1 (6 bases). The germline V gene has CDR1 SGHRS and CDR2 YFSETQ. The CDR3 runs to 14 residues. Between the trimmed V and J ends, which lost 3 bases and 1 base, there was a span of 10 bases. Here the CDR3 reads CASSSTGGNTEAFF. As DNA, the CDR3 is TGCGCCAGCAGCTCGACAGGCGGGAACACTGAAGCTTTCTTT.

V and J are TRBV7-6 and TRBJ2-3; TRBD2 agrees at 11 bases. V gave up 1 base and J gave up 2 bases; unmatched junction bases: 11. The CDR3 has 19 amino acids. Per germline, CDR1 SGHVS and CDR2 FNYEAQ. The CDR3: CASSLGRAGTSGTTDTQYF. DNA for the CDR3: TGTGCCAGCAGCTTAGGACGAGCTGGGACTAGCGGAACCACAGATACGCAGTATTTT.

The chain joins TRBV7-8 to TRBJ2-2, with 9 bases lining up with TRBD1. Germline trimming cut 10 bases from V and 5 bases from J; bases unmatched to any gene: 5. The length of the CDR3 is 13 residues. Germline loops: CDR1 SGHVS, CDR2 FQNEAQ. The CDR3 sequence is CATSDRGTGELFF. The CDR3, as DNA: TGTGCCACTTCGGACAGGGGTACCGGGGAGCTGTTTTTT. The full variable domain, rest sourced from reference TRBV7-8 and TRBJ2-2, is GAGVSQSPRYKVAKRGQDVALRCDPISGHVSLFWYQQALGQGPEFLTYFQNEAQLDKSGLPSDRFFAERPEGSVSTLKIQRTQQEDSAVYLCATSDRGTGELFFGEGSRLTVL.

The chain joins TRBV5-1 to TRBJ1-5; D unclear. Trimming stripped 3 bases from V and 4 bases from J, with 23 bases between. There are 18 residues in the CDR3. In germline, CDR1 is SGHRS, CDR2 YFSETQ. The DNA for the CDR3 is TGCGCCAGCAGCTCAACCCTATTAAGGAGGGTTAGGAATCAGCCCCAGCATTTT. Residues: CASSSTLLRRVRNQPQHF.

This chain connects TRBV5-4 to TRBJ1-2, with 7 bases fitting TRBD1. The junction had 9 bases not matched to a gene; V was cut back by 3 bases and J by 4 bases. Germline CDR1 reads SGHNT; CDR2 reads YYREEE (reference sequence). There are 15 residues in the CDR3. DNA of the CDR3: TGTGCCAGCAGCTCCCCAATGACAGGGATCTATGGCTACACCTTC. It yields the protein CASSSPMTGIYGYTF. Filled out from reference TRBV5-4 and TRBJ1-2, the complete variable domain reads ETGVTQSPTHLIKTRGQQVTLRCSSQSGHNTVSWYQQALGQGPQFIFQYYREEENGRGNFPPRFSGLQFPNYSSELNVNALELDDSALYLCASSSPMTGIYGYTFGSGTRLTVV.